This TCR beta chain was observed in a study of identical twins. Study results and limitations: Diverse VJ usage suggested most zero-insertion clonotypes were not invariant T cells. Excess sharing by twins proved weaker in beta out-of-frame sequences. The more abundant beta clonotypes in cord blood had fewer insertions, and memory repertoires did not show this. Conclusions relied on cross-sectional statistical analysis, not following the same donors.

TCRdb analysed the 5' RACE reads with MiXCR anew, one entry per CDR3 protein. The repertoire holds around 530,000 distinct CDR3 sequences, around 15% seen once, with around 0.48% in the top ten. V was trimmed by 1 base and J by 0 bases, leaving 6 bases between them. Germline CDR1 reads DFQATT; CDR2 reads SNEGSKA (reference sequence). The CDR3 length is 13 residues. As for this clonotype: Its antigen is still unknown.

This sample was also put to use in a study of yellow fever vaccine responses in identical twins.

This receptor was obtained from a woman in her late teens or twenties in good health. The specimen sequenced was CD4+ T cells sorted from blood. The chain has TRBV20-1 and TRBJ2-5; no firm D call. The chain's CDR3 is CSARGSYQETQYF. DNA for the CDR3: TGCAGTGCTAGAGGTAGCTACCAAGAGACCCAGTACTTC.